This T cell receptor beta chain was documented in a study of T cell repertoires in cytomegalovirus infection. About the research overall: Public TCR beta signatures provided an indication of both CMV infection and a matching HLA type.

Study-wide results and caveats: CMV carriers having the relevant HLA were flagged by cumulative public TCR beta family frequency. Dominating the ex vivo response were TCR beta clonotypes that were CMV-specific and HLA-C-restricted.

Turning to this clonotype: Its antigen is not known.

TCRdb re-analysed the reads in MiXCR, keeping a single row per CDR3 protein. The sample includes roughly 760,000 distinct CDR3 sequences, 35% of them seen just once. V was pared by 2 bases and J by 4 bases, with 16 bases between. Germline CDR1 and CDR2: KGHDR and SFDVKD. The CDR3 runs to 16 residues. The material sequenced was PBMCs. V gene TRBV24-1 combines with J gene TRBJ1-2, with D tentatively TRBD1 (6 bases). This TCR came from a human donor in good health (CMV status not recorded). Some clones in this sample may be carry-over from other donors' samples. This CDR3 reads CATSDSSRSGAYGYTF. The CDR3 DNA follows: TGTGCCACCAGTGATTCTTCCCGGTCGGGGGCCTATGGCTACACCTTC.